Following are 26 T cell receptor beta chains from one sample sequenced in a study of T cell changes during pregnancy in multiple sclerosis. TCRdb keeps only in-frame clones here, not all; method: immunoSEQ multiplex PCR. The table has fewer than 20,000 clones, about 84% seen once; the top ten hold more than 7.5%. The material sequenced was CD8+ T cells from peripheral blood mononuclear cells, taken after pregnancy. All receptors come from a female donor with multiple sclerosis, enrolled in a pregnancy study.

J is TRBJ2-7 and V is TRBV7-9; tentatively, D is TRBD1 (5 bases). Germline assignment: CDR1 SEHNR and CDR2 FQNEAQ (reference sequence). V was pared by 5 bases and J by 5 bases, with 13 bases between. The CDR3 length is 13 residues. DNA of the CDR3: TGTGCCAGCAGCCTCTCAGGGATCCACGAGCAGTACTTC. Protein: CASSLSGIHEQYF.

Only one count was recorded for this clone. The V and J genes are TRBV7-2 and TRBJ1-5; 7 nucleotides match TRBD1. Germline V gene lookup returns CDR1 SGHTA and CDR2 FQGNSA. The junction had 14 bases not matched to a gene; V was cut back by 5 bases and J by 4 bases. The CDR3 is 17 amino acids. The DNA for the CDR3 is TGTGCCAGCAGCGCCAGTTTAAATGACAGGGCTAATCAGCCCCAGCATTTT. Protein sequence: CASSASLNDRANQPQHF.

The rearrangement joins TRBV27 to TRBJ1-2; D unresolved. This CDR3 is 14 amino acids long. V lost 0 bases to trimming and J lost 4 bases, with 9 bases between them. Germline assignment: CDR1 MNHEY and CDR2 SMNVEV (reference sequence). The DNA of the CDR3 is TGTGCCAGCAGTTTATCGGGCACCGTCTATGGCTACACCTTC. It translates to CASSLSGTVYGYTF.

V is TRBV7-8 and J is TRBJ2-1; 13 bases are a match to TRBD2. J gave up 0 bases and V 5 bases, and 7 bases lay outside the gene matches. The CDR3 extends over 18 amino acids. In germline, CDR1 is SGHVS, CDR2 FQNEAQ. The CDR3 spells CASSPQTSGGSSYNEQFF. The CDR3 coding sequence is TGTGCCAGCAGCCCCCAGACTAGCGGGGGGAGCTCCTACAATGAGCAGTTCTTC. Complete variable domain (other parts from reference TRBV7-8 and TRBJ2-1): GAGVSQSPRYKVAKRGQDVALRCDPISGHVSLFWYQQALGQGPEFLTYFQNEAQLDKSGLPSDRFFAERPEGSVSTLKIQRTQQEDSAVYLCASSPQTSGGSSYNEQFFGPGTRLTVL.

Only one count was recorded for this clone. This chain's CDR3 is CASSSLAGAVNEQYF. The CDR3 nucleotides read TGTGCCAGTAGTAGTCTAGCGGGAGCCGTGAACGAGCAGTACTTC. The rearrangement uses TRBV19 and TRBJ2-7; 10 positions agree with TRBD2. The CDR3 length is 15 residues. The V segment lost 4 bases and the J segment 5 bases; nucleotides outside the gene matches: 8. The germline gives CDR1 LNHDA, CDR2 SQIVND (reference sequence).

The rearrangement uses TRBV7-2 and TRBJ2-7; maybe TRBD1 (6 bases). Germline lookup yields CDR1 SGHTA and CDR2 FQGNSA. V was trimmed by 5 bases and J by 4 bases, leaving 15 bases between them. The CDR3 contains 14 residues. The CDR3 nucleotides read TGTGCCAGCAGCCCCGGGACACTCTCGTACGAGCAGTACTTC. Its translation: CASSPGTLSYEQYF.

V is TRBV13 and J is TRBJ1-1; D unclear. CDR1 and CDR2 (germline): PRHDT, FYEKMQ (reference sequence). V lost 5 bases, J lost 0 bases, and 10 bases lay in between. CDR3 length equals 14 residues. The CDR3 reads CASSPLNMNTEAFF. The CDR3 DNA is TGTGCCAGCAGCCCCCTGAACATGAACACTGAAGCTTTCTTT.

V and J are TRBV6-1 and TRBJ1-2, with D possibly matching TRBD1 (6 bases). Germline V gene data show CDR1 as MNHNS and CDR2 as SASEGT. There are 15 residues in the CDR3. V dropped 1 base and J dropped 3 bases, with 12 bases sitting between them. The CDR3 DNA reads TGTGCCAGCAGTGAAGGTGAAGGGGGGGACTATGGCTACACCTTC. This encodes CASSEGEGGDYGYTF.

The chain is built from TRBV28 and TRBJ2-7; 13 bases are shared with TRBD2. V lost 6 bases to trimming and J lost 4 bases; unmatched junction nucleotides: 12. The germline V gene encodes CDR1 MDHEN and CDR2 SYDVKM. CDR3 length: 17 amino acids. The CDR3 region is CASSPTPGTSGKYEQYF. The CDR3 nucleotides are TGTGCCAGCAGCCCGACTCCCGGGACTAGCGGGAAATACGAGCAGTACTTC.

CDR3 DNA sequence: TGCACCAGCAGCCAAGACGAGGGTAATGGCGGGGGGACCACAGATACGCAGTATTTT. Its translation: CTSSQDEGNGGGTTDTQYF. The V and J genes are TRBV1 and TRBJ2-3; TRBD2 is the table's D call and was not checked against the DNA. TRBV1 has pseudogene status. The CDR3 has 19 residues.

The chain has TRBV6-5 and TRBJ2-5, with TRBD2 matching 9 bases. CDR3 size: 15 residues. CDR1 is MNHEY and CDR2 is SVGAGI in the germline V gene. J was trimmed by 5 bases and V by 3 bases; bases with no gene match: 7. DNA of the CDR3: TGTGCCAGCAGTTATTTGGGCGGGAGGGGGGAGACCCAGTACTTC. Protein sequence: CASSYLGGRGETQYF.

The chain links TRBV9 to TRBJ2-5; D might be TRBD1 (5 bases). The end of the DNA fits TRBJ2-7 better, so the J call may be wrong. The CDR3 totals 15 residues. Germline V gene sequence: CDR1 SGDLS, CDR2 YYNGEE. The CDR3 nucleotides read TGTGCCAGCAGCGCCTCCTGGGGCATCTCCTACGAGCAGTACTTC. The encoded protein is CASSASWGISYEQYF.

J is TRBJ2-7 and V is TRBV9; 7 nucleotides line up with TRBD1. J gave up 7 bases and V 2 bases, and 12 bases lay outside the gene matches. Germline V CDR1 and CDR2: SGDLS, YYNGEE. The CDR3 loop spans 15 amino acids. The CDR3 is CASSVDPNRGREQYF. The CDR3 DNA reads TGTGCCAGCAGCGTTGACCCGAACAGGGGCCGTGAGCAGTACTTC.

J is TRBJ2-1 and V is TRBV11-3, with TRBD1 identical over 9 bases. Trimming at V came to 5 bases and at J to 4 bases, leaving 12 bases not matched to a gene. This CDR3 is built from 17 residues. The germline V gene encodes CDR1 SGHNT and CDR2 YENEEA. The DNA of the CDR3 is TGTGCCAGCAGCACCCCGACAGGGGGTCCGAAATACAATGAGCAGTTCTTC. Residues: CASSTPTGGPKYNEQFF. Combining the CDR3 with reference TRBV11-3 and TRBJ2-1 gives the whole variable domain EAGVVQSPRYKIIEKKQPVAFWCNPISGHNTLYWYLQNLGQGPELLIRYENEEAVDDSQLPKDRFSAERLKGVDSTLKIQPAELGDSAVYLCASSTPTGGPKYNEQFFGPGTRLTVL.

Only one count was recorded for this clone. The chain recombines TRBV30 with TRBJ2-7; 7 bases line up with TRBD1. This CDR3 has 13 residues. The germline CDR1 and CDR2 sequences are GTSNPN and SVGIG (reference sequence). Trimming removed 2 bases from V and 7 bases from J; junction bases left unmatched: 8. The CDR3 bases are TGTGCCTGGAGTCAAGGGGGCGGACAGGAGCAGTACTTC. Protein sequence: CAWSQGGGQEQYF.

The V call is TRBV30, the J call TRBJ2-1; TRBD2 is a possible D gene (5 bases). Germline V lookup: CDR1 GTSNPN, CDR2 SVGIG (reference sequence). This CDR3 region has 13 residues. Trimming removed 0 bases at V and 5 bases at J, with 8 bases between. The CDR3 sequence: CAWSVSGDNEQFF. The CDR3 region has the DNA TGTGCCTGGAGTGTGTCCGGGGACAATGAGCAGTTCTTC.

This clone showed up just a few times. This chain joins TRBV5-4 and TRBJ1-1; D perhaps matches TRBD1 (6 bases). Trimming left V 4 bases short and J 0 bases short, with 10 bases between. The germline gives CDR1 SGHNT, CDR2 YYREEE (reference sequence). The CDR3 is 14 residues long. The CDR3 DNA follows: TGTGCCAGCAGCCCGGGACAAATGAACACTGAAGCTTTCTTT. Translated, it gives CASSPGQMNTEAFF.

The J gene is TRBJ1-2, the V gene TRBV25-1; D gene ambiguous. The V gene's germline CDR1 is MGHDK and CDR2 SYGVNS. V lost 4 bases, J lost 7 bases, and 7 bases lay in between. This CDR3 has 11 amino acids. This chain's CDR3 is CASSVGGGYTF. The CDR3 DNA reads as TGTGCCAGCAGTGTGGGAGGTGGCTACACCTTC.

This sequence joins TRBV27 and TRBJ2-2; a possible D gene is TRBD1 (6 bases). Germline-derived CDR1 and CDR2 are MNHEY and SMNVEV (reference sequence). V was cut by 7 bases and J by 2 bases, with 11 bases left in between. The CDR3 loop spans 14 amino acids. The CDR3 DNA reads TGTGCCAGCACGGTGGACAGAAACACCGGGGAGCTGTTTTTT. Its translation: CASTVDRNTGELFF.

The genes are TRBV6-6 and TRBJ2-7, with D hard to call. CDR1 is MNHNY, CDR2 SVGAGI, per germline (reference sequence). Deletions cut 8 bases from V and 2 bases from J, with 13 bases between. The CDR3 runs to 13 residues. The CDR3 DNA follows: TGTGCCAGCGTCGGCCAGAGCGCCTACGAGCAGTACTTC. The encoded protein is CASVGQSAYEQYF.

The sample holds many counts of this clone. This sequence joins TRBV6-1 and TRBJ1-1; D ambiguous. From germline, CDR1 is MNHNS and CDR2 SASEGT. The V and J ends lost 1 base and 5 bases respectively, with 8 bases between them. This CDR3 has 13 residues. CDR3 amino acids: CASSEGERTEAFF. The CDR3 region has the DNA TGTGCCAGCAGTGAAGGAGAACGGACTGAAGCTTTCTTT.

The rearrangement links TRBV5-5 to TRBJ1-1, with 7 bases matching TRBD1. The trim removed 4 bases at V and 11 bases at J, leaving 11 bases unmatched. The CDR3 contains 13 residues. Germline V CDR1 and CDR2: SGHKS, YYEKEE (reference sequence). This CDR3 is CASSPPNRGLAFF. As DNA, the CDR3 is TGTGCCAGCAGCCCCCCTAACAGGGGTTTGGCTTTCTTT.

This rearrangement joins TRBV7-9 to TRBJ2-3, with a possible D match to TRBD2 (5 bases). The CDR3 is 14 amino acids. Trimming stripped 1 base from V and 4 bases from J, with 9 bases between. Looked up from germline, CDR1 is SEHNR and CDR2 is FQNEAQ (reference sequence). CDR3 region: CASSLDTGSDTQYF. DNA for the CDR3: TGTGCCAGCAGCTTAGACACGGGGTCAGATACGCAGTATTTT.

The chain is built from TRBV28 and TRBJ2-7, with TRBD1 as a possible D gene (6 bases). V was pared by 2 bases and J by 0 bases, with 8 bases between. Per the germline V gene, CDR1 is MDHEN and CDR2 is SYDVKM. The CDR3 totals 14 residues. The CDR3 nucleotides read TGTGCCAGCAGTTTAGCAGGGGCCTCCTACGAGCAGTACTTC. It is translated as CASSLAGASYEQYF. Combining the CDR3 with reference TRBV28 and TRBJ2-7 gives the whole variable domain DVKVTQSSRYLVKRTGEKVFLECVQDMDHENMFWYRQDPGLGLRLIYFSYDVKMKEKGDIPEGYSVSREKKERFSLILESASTNQTSMYLCASSLAGASYEQYFGPGTRLTVT.

The gene calls are TRBV7-9 and TRBJ2-1, with D tentatively TRBD2 (6 bases). There are 12 residues in the CDR3. V shed 0 bases and J shed 14 bases, with 11 bases lying between them. Germline-derived CDR1 and CDR2 are SEHNR and FQNEAQ (reference sequence). CDR3 DNA: TGTGCCAGCAGCTTAGCGTCTGGGGGGAAGTTCTTC. Translating it yields CASSLASGGKFF. Full variable domain (rest looked up from reference TRBV7-9 and TRBJ2-1): DTGVSQNPRHKITKRGQNVTFRCDPISEHNRLYWYRQTLGQGPEFLTYFQNEAQLEKSRLLSDRFSAERPKGSFSTLEIQRTEQGDSAMYLCASSLASGGKFFGPGTRLTVL.

The genes are TRBV5-4 and TRBJ2-3; 8 nucleotides align to TRBD1. This CDR3 region has 14 residues. Germline V gene data show CDR1 as SGHNT and CDR2 as YYREEE (reference sequence). V shed 0 bases, J shed 4 bases, and the junction held 1 base outside the gene matches. CDR3: CASSLEQGADTQYF. The CDR3 bases are TGTGCCAGCAGCTTGGAACAGGGGGCAGATACGCAGTATTTT.